Below, 25 T cell receptor beta chains from the same sample are listed, as sequenced in a study of cytomegalovirus exposure and HLA in healthy donors. The PCR employed 60 Vbeta primers together with 13 Jbeta primers. Assay: immunoSEQ multiplex PCR; the TCRdb copy retains only in-frame clones and omits some. This sample carries around 210,000 clones, roughly 85% of them seen once, and the ten largest clones take 0.2% to 0.25%. Sequencing was done on a sample of PBMCs. The source is a girl aged 2-10 years in good health and CMV-seronegative.

The V call is TRBV5-1, the J call TRBJ2-3; 9 bases are shared with TRBD1. V lost 8 bases and J lost 3; bases outside the gene matches: 4. This CDR3 is built from 13 residues. Germline CDR1 is SGHRS and CDR2 is YFSETQ. The CDR3 DNA sequence: TGCGCCAGTAGACAGGGGGTAACAGATACGCAGTATTTT. This translates into CASRQGVTDTQYF.

The chain employs TRBV15 and TRBJ2-2; 10 nucleotides match TRBD1. The CDR3 covers 16 residues. Per germline, CDR1 LNHNV and CDR2 YYDKDF (reference sequence). With 1 base clipped from V and 3 bases from J, the junction kept 2 bases outside the gene matches. This CDR3 is CATSRADRGHTGELFF. In DNA form, the CDR3 reads TGTGCCACCAGCAGAGCCGACAGGGGGCACACCGGGGAGCTGTTTTTT.

This chain connects TRBV7-2 to TRBJ2-3; 11 nucleotides match TRBD2. CDR3 length: 16 amino acids. J gave up 6 bases and V 2 bases, and 7 bases lay outside the gene matches. CDR1 and CDR2 from the germline V gene are SGHTA and FQGNSA. The CDR3 here is CASSLIAGGPGDTQYF. The CDR3 nucleotides are TGTGCCAGCAGCTTAATAGCGGGAGGGCCGGGGGATACGCAGTATTTT.

The rearrangement uses TRBV5-4 and TRBJ2-7; a possible D gene is TRBD1 (5 bases). Trimming took off 2 bases at V and 4 bases at J, with 16 bases between the two ends. Per the germline V gene, CDR1 is SGHNT and CDR2 is YYREEE (reference sequence). The CDR3 is made up of 15 amino acids. In DNA form, the CDR3 reads TGTGCCAGCAGCTTCGGTCAGGGTAAAATGTACGAGCAGTACTTC. Translated, it gives CASSFGQGKMYEQYF.

This chain uses TRBV27 with TRBJ1-1; D is perhaps TRBD1 (5 bases). The V end lost 5 bases, the J end lost 0 bases, and 13 bases lay between the germline ends. This CDR3 spans 15 amino acids. Germline V lookup: CDR1 MNHEY, CDR2 SMNVEV (reference sequence). CDR3 in DNA: TGTGCCAGCAGTCCCTCGGACATCCTGAACACTGAAGCTTTCTTT. Protein product: CASSPSDILNTEAFF.

This sequence joins TRBV7-6 and TRBJ1-2, with 8 positions matching TRBD1. The V gene's germline CDR1 is SGHVS and CDR2 FNYEAQ. J lost 3 bases, V lost 3 bases, and 9 bases had no gene match. The CDR3 runs to 16 residues. CDR3 sequence reads: CASSLLSGGVDYGYTF. CDR3 DNA: TGTGCCAGCAGCTTGCTGTCAGGGGGCGTCGACTATGGCTACACCTTC.

The genes are TRBV13 and TRBJ1-1, with a possible D match to TRBD1 (5 bases). The germline V gene has CDR1 PRHDT and CDR2 FYEKMQ (reference sequence). The V and J ends lost 3 bases and 5 bases respectively, with 10 bases between them. CDR3 length: 13 residues. The CDR3 region is CASSFGGRTEAFF. For the CDR3, the DNA is TGTGCCAGCAGCTTTGGGGGGAGAACTGAAGCTTTCTTT.

The chain recombines TRBV11-2 with TRBJ2-3; D is unclear. This CDR3 has 12 amino acids. V shed 7 bases and J shed 0 bases, with 5 bases lying between them. From germline, CDR1 is SGHAT and CDR2 FQNNGV. CDR3 in DNA: TGTGCCAGCACCCCGAGCACAGATACGCAGTATTTT. It codes for CASTPSTDTQYF.

The chain combines TRBV7-6 with TRBJ2-3, with D perhaps matching TRBD2 (5 bases). With 2 bases removed from V and 0 bases from J, the gap between germline ends came to 12 bases. Looked up from germline, CDR1 is SGHVS and CDR2 is FNYEAQ. The CDR3 contains 16 residues. The CDR3 protein is CASSLFEEASTDTQYF. For the CDR3, the DNA is TGTGCCAGCAGCTTATTTGAGGAGGCTAGCACAGATACGCAGTATTTT.

This chain links TRBV7-2 with TRBJ2-5; 8 bases map to TRBD2. The DNA end is a closer match to TRBJ2-7, so the J assignment may be wrong. This CDR3 has 14 residues. Germline CDR1 reads SGHTA; CDR2 reads FQGNSA. In DNA, the CDR3 is TGTGCCAGCAGCTCGAGCGGGGGCTCCTACGAGCAGTACTTC. This codes for CASSSSGGSYEQYF.

This chain links TRBV7-9 with TRBJ2-1, with D perhaps TRBD1 (5 bases). This CDR3 is built from 15 residues. Trimming cost V 7 bases and J 5 bases, with 18 bases left between them. Per the germline V gene, CDR1 is SEHNR and CDR2 is FQNEAQ (reference sequence). As DNA, the CDR3 is TGTGCCAGCACCCCTCAGGGCCTACCCCACAATGAGCAGTTCTTC. This encodes CASTPQGLPHNEQFF.

This chain connects TRBV11-3 to TRBJ1-2; 9 nucleotides line up with TRBD1. V dropped 1 base and J dropped 3; count of bases not matched to a gene: 3. Germline loops: CDR1 SGHNT, CDR2 YENEEA. CDR3 length equals 15 residues. The CDR3: CASSLGTGADYGYTF. The CDR3, as DNA: TGTGCCAGCAGCTTAGGGACAGGGGCGGACTATGGCTACACCTTC. The full variable domain, in which reference TRBV11-3 and TRBJ1-2 provide the parts outside the CDR3, is EAGVVQSPRYKIIEKKQPVAFWCNPISGHNTLYWYLQNLGQGPELLIRYENEEAVDDSQLPKDRFSAERLKGVDSTLKIQPAELGDSAVYLCASSLGTGADYGYTFGSGTRLTVV.

The J gene is TRBJ2-3, the V gene TRBV2, with D hard to call. Trimming stripped 8 bases from V and 5 bases from J, with 8 bases between. The CDR3 sequence is 11 residues long. Looked up from germline, CDR1 is SNHLY and CDR2 is FYNNEI. This CDR3 is CASFYIDTQYF. The CDR3 nucleotides are TGTGCCAGCTTTTATATAGATACGCAGTATTTT.

The chain employs TRBV19 and TRBJ2-7; TRBD1 matches at 8 bases. Germline CDR1 is LNHDA and CDR2 is SQIVND (reference sequence). Trimming removed 5 bases from V and 6 bases from J; junction bases left unmatched: 12. This CDR3 contains 15 residues. As DNA, the CDR3 is TGTGCCAGTAGTTGGGTCCTAAAGGGACAGGTCGAGCAGTACTTC. This sequence encodes CASSWVLKGQVEQYF.

The J gene is TRBJ2-5, the V gene TRBV6-5; possible D gene TRBD2, 7 bases. V lost 4 bases and J lost 5, with 17 bases in between. The CDR3 is made up of 15 amino acids. Looked up from germline, CDR1 is MNHEY and CDR2 is SVGAGI. The CDR3 DNA sequence: TGTGCCAGCAGTTCTACTAGGGGGGGGCAGGAGACCCAGTACTTC. It specifies CASSSTRGGQETQYF.

This chain uses TRBV11-2 with TRBJ2-1, with D possibly matching TRBD2 (6 bases). Trimming took off 6 bases at V and 6 bases at J, with 12 bases between the two ends. In germline, CDR1 is SGHAT, CDR2 FQNNGV. The CDR3 is 13 amino acids. The DNA of the CDR3 is TGTGCCAGCAGGAGAACTAGCCGCAATGAGCAGTTCTTC. The encoded protein is CASRRTSRNEQFF.

This sequence joins TRBV12-5 and TRBJ2-3; 7 bases map to TRBD1. The J segment lost 3 bases and the V segment lost 6 bases, leaving 3 bases of the junction unmatched. Germline CDR1 is LGHNT and CDR2 is FRNRAP. The CDR3 runs to 13 residues. DNA for the CDR3: TGTGCTAGTGGCCCACAGGGGACAGATACGCAGTATTTT. Protein: CASGPQGTDTQYF.

V is TRBV6-1 and J is TRBJ1-1, with D possibly being TRBD1 (5 bases). V gave up 6 bases and J gave up 2 bases, with 16 bases separating them. This CDR3 is 15 amino acids long. Germline CDR1 reads MNHNS; CDR2 reads SASEGT. For the CDR3, the DNA is TGTGCCAGCAGCCTTCGCTCGACAGATAACACTGAAGCTTTCTTT. Translated: CASSLRSTDNTEAFF.

The chain uses TRBV2 and TRBJ2-3; the match to TRBD2 covers 11 bases. After removal of 5 bases from V and 0 bases from J, the junction contained 16 bases not matched to a gene. This CDR3 is built from 20 residues. Per the germline V gene, CDR1 is SNHLY and CDR2 is FYNNEI. CDR3 in amino acids: CASSFTTSGGTATSTDTQYF. CDR3 nucleotide sequence: TGTGCCAGCAGTTTCACCACTAGCGGGGGAACTGCAACTAGCACAGATACGCAGTATTTT. The whole variable domain, filled in from reference TRBV2 and TRBJ2-3, reads EPEVTQTPSHQVTQMGQEVILRCVPISNHLYFYWYRQILGQKVEFLVSFYNNEISEKSEIFDDQFSVERPDGSNFTLKIRSTKLEDSAMYFCASSFTTSGGTATSTDTQYFGPGTRLTVL.

The rearrangement links TRBV7-9 to TRBJ2-3; TRBD2 aligns across 7 bases. The junction had 11 bases not matched to a gene; V was cut back by 6 bases and J by 2 bases. The length of the CDR3 is 16 residues. In germline, CDR1 is SEHNR, CDR2 FQNEAQ (reference sequence). CDR3 sequence reads: CASRYQRDLDTDTQYF. CDR3 sequence (DNA): TGTGCCAGCAGGTACCAGCGGGATCTTGACACAGATACGCAGTATTTT.

J is TRBJ2-5 and V is TRBV6-1, with TRBD1 as a possible D gene (5 bases). The V gene's germline CDR1 is MNHNS and CDR2 SASEGT. This CDR3 comprises 15 residues. V was cut by 7 bases and J by 4 bases, with 19 bases left in between. The chain's CDR3 is CASTADSPLRETQYF. CDR3 coding DNA: TGTGCCAGCACTGCCGACAGCCCCCTGAGAGAGACCCAGTACTTC.

The chain couples TRBV11-2 to TRBJ2-5; D is unclear. Trimming removed 0 bases from V and 7 bases from J, with 9 bases in between. The CDR3 is made up of 13 amino acids. Germline V gene data show CDR1 as SGHAT and CDR2 as FQNNGV. The CDR3 reads CASSLDRYSTQYF. CDR3 nucleotides: TGTGCCAGCAGCTTAGATCGGTATTCGACCCAGTACTTC.

The V call is TRBV19, the J call TRBJ2-5; TRBD2 aligns across 12 bases. In germline, CDR1 is LNHDA, CDR2 SQIVND (reference sequence). This CDR3 spans 16 amino acids. V lost 5 bases to trimming and J lost 5 bases; unmatched junction nucleotides: 9. The CDR3 loop reads CASSALAGGPGETQYF. DNA for the CDR3: TGTGCCAGTAGTGCCCTAGCGGGGGGGCCCGGGGAGACCCAGTACTTC.

To note about this clone: This same CDR3 is encoded by further DNA sequences in the sample. The chain links TRBV18 to TRBJ1-1, with D unclear. In germline, CDR1 is KGHSH, CDR2 LQKENI. Trimming left V 2 bases short and J 4 bases short, with 5 bases between. The CDR3 consists of 12 residues. The CDR3 sequence is CASSPGSTEAFF. In DNA, the CDR3 is TGTGCCAGCTCACCAGGTAGCACTGAAGCTTTCTTT.

V gene TRBV9 combines with J gene TRBJ2-7, with 7 bases fitting TRBD1. The V and J ends lost 3 bases and 4 bases, in that order; junction bases with no gene match: 10. The CDR3 extends over 15 amino acids. The V gene's germline CDR1 is SGDLS and CDR2 YYNGEE. The chain's CDR3 is CASSAGQDRIYEQYF. CDR3 in DNA: TGTGCCAGCAGCGCCGGCCAGGACAGGATATACGAGCAGTACTTC.